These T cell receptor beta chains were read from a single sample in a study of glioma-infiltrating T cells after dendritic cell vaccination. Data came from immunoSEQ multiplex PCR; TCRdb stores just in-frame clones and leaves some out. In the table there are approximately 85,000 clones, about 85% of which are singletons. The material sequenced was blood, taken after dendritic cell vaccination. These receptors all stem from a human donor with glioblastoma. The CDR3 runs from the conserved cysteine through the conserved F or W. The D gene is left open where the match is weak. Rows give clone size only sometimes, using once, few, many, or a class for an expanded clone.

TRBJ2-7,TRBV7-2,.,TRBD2,TGTGCCAGCAGCTTAGCGGCGTTAGCGGGCTACGAGCAGTACTTC,CASSLAALAGYEQYF
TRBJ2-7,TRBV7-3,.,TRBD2,TGTGCCAGCAGCTTTTCGGGAGGGCCTTTATACGAGCAGTACTTC,CASSFSGGPLYEQYF
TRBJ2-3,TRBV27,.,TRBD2,TGTGCCAGCAGTTTGGAGGGGACTAGCCCATACTGGGGCACAGATACGCAGTATTTT,CASSLEGTSPYWGTDTQYF
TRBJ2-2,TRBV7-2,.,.,TGTGCCAGCAGCTCCCAACTAGGGGGAACCGGGGAGCTGTTTTTT,CASSSQLGGTGELFF
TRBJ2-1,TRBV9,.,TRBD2,TGTGCCAGCAGCCTGCGACTAGCGGGGGGCCAGAGCTCCTACAATGAGCAGTTCTTC,CASSLRLAGGQSSYNEQFF
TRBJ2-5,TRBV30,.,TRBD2,TGTGCCTGGAGTGTATCCAGGACTAGCGGCAGCCAAGAGACCCAGTACTTC,CAWSVSRTSGSQETQYF
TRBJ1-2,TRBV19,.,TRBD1,TGCGCCAGTAGTCCCGGGACAGCAAAGTACTATGGCTACACCTTC,CASSPGTAKYYGYTF
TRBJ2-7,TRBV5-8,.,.,TGTGCCAGCAGCTTTCCCCGAGGCTACGAGCAGTACTTC,CASSFPRGYEQYF
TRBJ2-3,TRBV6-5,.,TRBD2,TGTGCCAGCAGTTACTCGGTCAGGGAGGGGGATACGCAGTATTTT,CASSYSVREGDTQYF
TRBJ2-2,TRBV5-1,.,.,TGCGCCAGCAACGGCGGAGGAGGGCAATTTCCCGGGGAGCTGTTTTTT,CASNGGGGQFPGELFF
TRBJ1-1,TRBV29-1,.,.,TGCAGCGTTGTCACCCGGCCAGGCGCTGAAGCTTTCTTT,CSVVTRPGAEAFF
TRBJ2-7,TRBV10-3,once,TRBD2,TGTGCCATCAGGAGGACTAGCGGTACCTACGAGCAGTACTTC,CAIRRTSGTYEQYF
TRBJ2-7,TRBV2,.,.,TGTGCCAGCAGCGGGGCAGGGGTTTCCTACGAGCAGTACTTC,CASSGAGVSYEQYF
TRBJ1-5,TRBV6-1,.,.,TGTGCCAGCAGTGGGGGGAGGGTCGGCAATCAGCCCCAGCATTTT,CASSGGRVGNQPQHF
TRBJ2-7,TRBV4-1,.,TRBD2,TGCGCCAGCAGCCAAGGATCCCTAGCGGGAAGAAATTACGAGCAGTACTTC,CASSQGSLAGRNYEQYF
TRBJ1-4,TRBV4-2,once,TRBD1,TGTGCCAGCAGCCAAGCTCCTGACAGGGCACCTAATGAAAAACTGTTTTTT,CASSQAPDRAPNEKLFF
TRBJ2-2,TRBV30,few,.,TGTGCCTGGAGTGTAGGAGGGGCCTCGTACACCGGGGAGCTGTTTTTT,CAWSVGGASYTGELFF
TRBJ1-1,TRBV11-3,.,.,TGTGCCAGCAGCTTACGTGGGGGCTCTGAAGCTTTCTTT,CASSLRGGSEAFF
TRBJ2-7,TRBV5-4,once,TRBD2,TGTGCCAGCAGCCAGTCTAGCGGGACATCCTACGAGCAGTACTTC,CASSQSSGTSYEQYF
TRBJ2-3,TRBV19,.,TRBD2,TGTGCCAGTAGTTTTCCCAGCGGGGGGGCCGATACGCAGTATTTT,CASSFPSGGADTQYF
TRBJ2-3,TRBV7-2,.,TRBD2,TGTGCCAGCAGCTTAGCGGCTTATCTGAGGACTAGCGGGGGTTTCACAGATACGCAGTATTTT,CASSLAAYLRTSGGFTDTQYF
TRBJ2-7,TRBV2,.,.,TGTGCCAGCAGTGTTCAGGCCGCCTACGAGCAGTACTTC,CASSVQAAYEQYF
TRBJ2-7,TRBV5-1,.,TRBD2,TGCGCCAGCAGCTTGGAGGGGACTAGGACCTACGAGCAGTACTTC,CASSLEGTRTYEQYF
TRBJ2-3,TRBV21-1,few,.,TGTGCCAGCAGCAGACTACCGGGACAGGGCCTTAGCACAGATACGCAGTATTTT,CASSRLPGQGLSTDTQYF
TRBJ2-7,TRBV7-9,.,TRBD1,TGTGCCAGCAGCCCGGGACAGGGATACGAGCAGTACTTC,CASSPGQGYEQYF
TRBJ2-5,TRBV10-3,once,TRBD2,TGTGCCATCTGTCGGCTAGCGGGAGAGACCCAGTACTTC,CAICRLAGETQYF
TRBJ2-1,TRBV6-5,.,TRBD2,TGTGCCAGCAGTTACTTAGGGCGGGGGAACTACAATGAGCAGTTCTTC,CASSYLGRGNYNEQFF
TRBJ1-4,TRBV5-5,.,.,TGTGCCAGCAGCACCGGGTTTTCAACTAATGAAAAACTGTTTTTT,CASSTGFSTNEKLFF
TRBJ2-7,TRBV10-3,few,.,TGTGCCATCAGTCCGCGAAACGGTGCGGGTTCCTACGAGCAGTACTTC,CAISPRNGAGSYEQYF
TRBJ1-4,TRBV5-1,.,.,TGCGCCAGCAGCTTGGGACAGTCGAACGAAAAACTGTTTTTT,CASSLGQSNEKLFF
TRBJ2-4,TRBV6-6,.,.,TGTGCCAGCAGTCCCGGCAGGGATCACATTCAGTACTTC,CASSPGRDHIQYF
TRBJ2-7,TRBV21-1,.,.,TGTGCCAGCAGCAAAGTTTGGAGGGTCGCAGTGTACGAGCAGTACTTC,CASSKVWRVAVYEQYF
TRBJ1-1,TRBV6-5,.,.,TGTGCCAGCACAAGGGCGGGATACAACACTGAAGCTTTCTTT,CASTRAGYNTEAFF
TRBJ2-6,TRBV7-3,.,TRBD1,TGTGCCAGCAGCTTAGCGGGACAGGGGGCGCAGGGGGCCAACGTCCTGACTTTC,CASSLAGQGAQGANVLTF
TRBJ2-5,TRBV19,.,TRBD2,TGTGCCAGTAGTATGAGCGGGAGGGCCAGCGAGACCCAGTACTTC,CASSMSGRASETQYF
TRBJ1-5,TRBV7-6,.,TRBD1,TGTGCCAGCAGCGAGACAGGGGGACAGCCCCAGCATTTT,CASSETGGQPQHF
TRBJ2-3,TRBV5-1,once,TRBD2,TGCGCCAGCAGCTTGCCTAGCGGGCGGCCGGGAGGCACAGATACGCAGTATTTT,CASSLPSGRPGGTDTQYF
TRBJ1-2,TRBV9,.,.,TGTGCCAGCAGCGCCGGGACACCGTATGGCTACACCTTC,CASSAGTPYGYTF
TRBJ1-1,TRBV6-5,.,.,TGTGCCAGCAAGGGGTCGGACACTGAAGCTTTCTTT,CASKGSDTEAFF
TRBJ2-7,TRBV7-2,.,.,TGTGCCAGCAGCCCCCAACGGGACGAGCAGTACTTC,CASSPQRDEQYF
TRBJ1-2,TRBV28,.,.,TGTGCCAGCTCTATAAACTATGGCTACACCTTC,CASSINYGYTF
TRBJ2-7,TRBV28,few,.,TGTGCCAGCAGTATGAGCTCCTACGAGCAGTACTTC,CASSMSSYEQYF
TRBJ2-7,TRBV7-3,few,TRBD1,TGTGCCAGCAGCCCCACCGGGACAGGGGTATCCGAGCAGTACTTC,CASSPTGTGVSEQYF
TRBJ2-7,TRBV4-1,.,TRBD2,TGCGCCAGCAGCCACGGTAGCGGGGCCTCTGAGCAGTACTTC,CASSHGSGASEQYF
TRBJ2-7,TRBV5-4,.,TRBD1,TGTGCCAGCAGCTTCAATAGGGGGCCGTACGAGCAGTACTTC,CASSFNRGPYEQYF
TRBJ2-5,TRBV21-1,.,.,TGTGCCAGCCCCCTTCGGACAGGGCTCGAGGAGACCCAGTACTTC,CASPLRTGLEETQYF
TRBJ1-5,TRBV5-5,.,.,TGTGCCAGCAGCTTGTTTTCCACGGATCAGCCCCAGCATTTT,CASSLFSTDQPQHF